This TCR beta chain was recorded in a study of control samples from healthy donors and cancer patients. Per germline, CDR1 SGHRS and CDR2 YFSETQ. With 3 bases clipped from V and 1 base from J, the junction kept 4 bases outside the gene matches. CDR3 size: 15 residues. This table comes from immunoSEQ multiplex PCR, and its TCRdb copy is limited to in-frame clones, with some not included. The sample holds around 230,000 clones, about 94% seen once. The sample consisted of blood. The TCR comes from a man aged 45-65 years in good health. The chain has TRBV5-1 and TRBJ2-1; 7 nucleotides match TRBD2. The CDR3, as DNA: TGCGCCAGCAGCTCCGATAGCGGGTCCTACAATGAGCAGTTCTTC. Amino acid sequence: CASSSDSGSYNEQFF.